The present T cell receptor (beta chain) was sequenced within a study of T-cell reconstitution after alpha-beta-depleted transplantation in children. A remark on this clonotype: No antigen is known for it.

Between the trimmed V and J ends, which lost 1 base and 2 bases, there was a span of 9 bases. CDR1 KGHSY and CDR2 FQNENV come from the germline V gene. CDR3 size: 15 residues. Findings of the study overall: Surviving thymic progenitors and recipient T cells were the source of high TCRbeta diversity at day 60 in some patients. Counts and diversity of T cells one year after transplant came mostly from newly produced T cells.

Preparation of the TCRbeta library used unique molecular identifiers. In TCRdb, the PCR reads were re-called with MiXCR into one record per CDR3 protein. The sample holds about 490,000 distinct CDR3 sequences; about 10% are singletons and the top ten take around 2.2%. The rearrangement links TRBV16 to TRBJ2-1; D unclear. The source was PBMCs, collected before TCRalphabeta/CD19-depleted stem cell transplant. The sequence came from a child younger than 10 with inherited bone marrow failure, due to receive a stem cell transplant. CDR3 bases: TGTGCCAGCAGCCAATTCGTGGGCGCCTACAATGAGCAGTTCTTC. Encoded protein: CASSQFVGAYNEQFF.